Listed here are 27 T cell receptor beta chains from one sample, sequenced in a study of blood T cell repertoires in COVID-19 (TCRdb year 2020). Receptor amplification or capture employed the immunoSEQ multiplex PCR assay. TCRdb stores this immuneACCESS table with in-frame sequences only. Part of the clones is absent; in the studies checked, under half of the shortfall reflects unresolved V genes, and no reason is known for the rest. Within this sample are 250,000 to 350,000 clones, with roughly 90% of them counted one time only. Jointly, the top ten make up roughly 12% of the sample. Sequenced sample: peripheral blood. These receptors were taken from a woman younger than 45 with COVID-19, enrolled during active disease.

The chain is built from TRBV7-2 and TRBJ2-2, with 7 bases that match TRBD2. The CDR3 contains 16 residues. J was trimmed by 3 bases and V by 5 bases; bases with no gene match: 9. Looked up from germline, CDR1 is SGHTA and CDR2 is FQGNSA. CDR3 sequence: CASSVGGSPHTGELFF. The DNA for the CDR3 is TGTGCCAGCAGCGTGGGGGGGAGTCCCCACACCGGGGAGCTGTTTTTT.

The J gene is TRBJ2-2, the V gene TRBV9, with 7 bases that match TRBD2. The CDR3 has 18 residues. The germline gives CDR1 SGDLS, CDR2 YYNGEE. V shed 0 bases, J shed 0 bases, and the junction held 8 bases outside the gene matches. In nucleotides, the CDR3 is TGTGCCAGCAGCGTAGCTGCCCAGACTAGCTCGAACACCGGGGAGCTGTTTTTT. Translating gives CASSVAAQTSSNTGELFF.

The chain carries TRBV5-1 and TRBJ1-6; TRBD1 aligns across 8 bases. The trim removed 3 bases at V and 7 bases at J, leaving 3 bases unmatched. The CDR3 totals 14 residues. In germline, CDR1 is SGHRS, CDR2 YFSETQ. The CDR3 is CASSSGTGNSPLHF. The CDR3 DNA reads TGCGCCAGCAGCTCCGGGACAGGAAATTCACCCCTCCACTTT. Full variable domain (rest looked up from reference TRBV5-1 and TRBJ1-6): KAGVTQTPRYLIKTRGQQVTLSCSPISGHRSVSWYQQTPGQGLQFLFEYFSETQRNKGNFPGRFSGRQFSNSRSEMNVSTLELGDSALYLCASSSGTGNSPLHFGNGTRLTVT.

This clone was observed a single time. CDR3 bases: TGTGCCAGCATTAGTATGAGTCGGAACACCGGGGAGCTGTTTTTT. Translation gives CASISMSRNTGELFF. The chain joins TRBV6-5 to TRBJ2-2; the D is unclear. V was shortened by 7 bases and J by 1 base, with 13 bases between the two germline ends. Per the germline V gene, CDR1 is MNHEY and CDR2 is SVGAGI. This CDR3 region has 15 residues.

The DNA of the CDR3 is TGTGCCAGCAGCTACCCGGGACTGTCCTACGAGCAGTACTTC. It encodes CASSYPGLSYEQYF. This chain uses TRBV7-2 with TRBJ2-7, with D possibly matching TRBD2 (6 bases). The CDR3 contains 14 residues. V lost 4 bases, J lost 1 base, and 11 bases lay in between. Germline V gene lookup returns CDR1 SGHTA and CDR2 FQGNSA.

The rearrangement joins TRBV20-1 to TRBJ1-6; the match to TRBD1 covers 8 bases. The CDR3 covers 13 residues. Germline V CDR1 and CDR2: DFQATT, SNEGSKA (reference sequence). The V segment lost 3 bases and the J segment 10 bases; nucleotides outside the gene matches: 5. CDR3 sequence (DNA): TGCAGTGCTAGTCAGGGGGCAGACTCACCCCTCCACTTT. Encoded protein: CSASQGADSPLHF.

This clone was seen only a few times. The J gene is TRBJ2-1, the V gene TRBV7-3; 11 positions match TRBD2. Unmatched junction bases numbered 3, after V lost 1 base and J lost 4 bases. The V gene's germline CDR1 is SGHTA and CDR2 FQGTGA. CDR3 length: 16 residues. Written as DNA, the CDR3 is TGTGCCAGCAGCTTAAAGACTAGCGGGATGTACAATGAGCAGTTCTTC. Protein product: CASSLKTSGMYNEQFF.

J is TRBJ2-1 and V is TRBV6-2 or TRBV6-3; D not certain. Deletions cut 2 bases from V and 5 bases from J, with 22 bases between. CDR3 length: 18 residues. The germline V gene has CDR1 MNHEY and CDR2 SVGEGT. The CDR3 is CASSYGLERSRSDNEQFF. The CDR3 DNA reads as TGTGCCAGCAGTTACGGCCTCGAGCGTAGTCGGTCGGACAATGAGCAGTTCTTC.

To note about this clone: At one end, the junction sequence differs from germline, possibly due to a read error. The V and J genes are TRBV7-7 and TRBJ2-7; a possible D gene is TRBD2 (5 bases). Per germline, CDR1 SSHAT and CDR2 FNYEAQ (reference sequence). The CDR3 loop spans 14 amino acids. The CDR3 sequence is CASSHGGSGNEQYF. The CDR3 coding sequence is TGTGCTAGCAGTCACGGAGGCTCCGGGAACGAGCAGTACTTC.

V and J are TRBV28 and TRBJ1-1; weak D call: TRBD1 (6 bases). Germline V gives CDR1 MDHEN, CDR2 SYDVKM. The V end was cut by 0 bases, the J end by 5 bases, with 10 bases between. This CDR3 comprises 14 residues. Here the CDR3 reads CASSLWDSMTEAFF. The CDR3, as DNA: TGTGCCAGCAGTTTATGGGACAGTATGACTGAAGCTTTCTTT. The full variable domain, rest sourced from reference TRBV28 and TRBJ1-1, is DVKVTQSSRYLVKRTGEKVFLECVQDMDHENMFWYRQDPGLGLRLIYFSYDVKMKEKGDIPEGYSVSREKKERFSLILESASTNQTSMYLCASSLWDSMTEAFFGQGTRLTVV.

This clone appeared once. The V and J genes are TRBV29-1 and TRBJ1-1, with D unresolved. The germline gives CDR1 SQVTM, CDR2 ANQGSEA. V was pared by 6 bases and J by 2 bases, with 7 bases between. The CDR3 consists of 11 residues. In DNA form, the CDR3 reads TGCAGCGTGAGACTAAACACTGAAGCTTTCTTT. This encodes CSVRLNTEAFF. Variable domain in full (rest from reference TRBV29-1 and TRBJ1-1): SAVISQKPSRDICQRGTSLTIQCQVDSQVTMMFWYRQQPGQSLTLIATANQGSEATYESGFVIDKFPISRPNLTFSTLTVSNMSPEDSSIYLCSVRLNTEAFFGQGTRLTVV.

The chain links TRBV19 to TRBJ2-1, with D perhaps TRBD2 (6 bases). CDR3 length: 14 amino acids. V was clipped by 3 bases and J by 0 bases, with 6 bases between them. Germline assignment: CDR1 LNHDA and CDR2 SQIVND (reference sequence). The CDR3 reads CASSMRGSYNEQFF. Here the CDR3 DNA reads TGTGCCAGTAGTATGCGGGGCTCCTACAATGAGCAGTTCTTC.

This clone came up a few times. The V call is TRBV9, the J call TRBJ2-7; no clear D. CDR3 length: 14 residues. V was shortened by 0 bases and J by 5 bases, with 12 bases between the two germline ends. CDR1 SGDLS and CDR2 YYNGEE come from the germline V gene. The CDR3 protein is CASSVDEGGDEQYF. DNA of the CDR3: TGTGCCAGCAGCGTAGATGAAGGCGGTGACGAGCAGTACTTC.

The V and J genes are TRBV19 and TRBJ2-7, with 7 bases aligning to TRBD2. V lost 9 bases and J lost 2; bases outside the gene matches: 10. The CDR3 has 14 amino acids. Germline CDR1 and CDR2: LNHDA and SQIVND (reference sequence). In nucleotides, the CDR3 is TGTGCCAGCAGAAGACGGACTAGTACCTACGAGCAGTACTTC. Translation: CASRRRTSTYEQYF.

This chain connects TRBV11-3 to TRBJ2-2; weak D call: TRBD1 (6 bases). V dropped 3 bases and J dropped 5 bases, with 10 bases sitting between them. CDR3 size: 14 residues. Germline CDR1 and CDR2: SGHNT and YENEEA. The CDR3 is CASSLGHPTGELFF. As DNA, the CDR3 is TGTGCCAGCAGCTTGGGACATCCGACCGGGGAGCTGTTTTTT.

This sequence joins TRBV12-3 or TRBV12-4 and TRBJ1-6; D uncertain. Trimming pared 7 bases from V and 6 bases from J, leaving 10 bases between. The length of the CDR3 is 13 residues. CDR3 sequence reads: CASKEGFNSPLHF. The CDR3 region has the DNA TGTGCCAGCAAAGAGGGCTTTAATTCACCCCTCCACTTT.

The chain couples TRBV5-5 to TRBJ2-7; D is perhaps TRBD1 (6 bases). Trimming cost V 3 bases and J 1 base, with 17 bases left between them. From germline, CDR1 is SGHKS and CDR2 YYEKEE (reference sequence). The CDR3 has 16 amino acids. CDR3 sequence reads: CASSSYRDTASYEQYF. In DNA, the CDR3 is TGTGCCAGCAGCTCGTATCGGGACACGGCTTCCTACGAGCAGTACTTC.

This clone was seen a handful of times. The CDR3 region is CASSLEGQGYYEQYF. Written as DNA, the CDR3 is TGTGCCAGCAGCTTGGAGGGACAGGGTTATTACGAGCAGTACTTC. The gene calls are TRBV5-5 and TRBJ2-7, with 9 bases that match TRBD1. The CDR3 has 15 amino acids. Germline loops: CDR1 SGHKS, CDR2 YYEKEE (reference sequence). The J segment lost 4 bases and the V segment lost 0 bases, leaving 5 bases of the junction unmatched.

V gene TRBV5-6 combines with J gene TRBJ1-2; 12 bases are shared with TRBD1. Per the germline V gene, CDR1 is SGHDT and CDR2 is YYEEEE. The CDR3 length is 15 residues. Trimming at V came to 1 base and at J to 8 bases, leaving 6 bases not matched to a gene. CDR3 amino acids: CASSLLAGTGGGYTF. CDR3 nucleotide sequence: TGTGCCAGCAGCTTGTTAGCCGGGACAGGGGGCGGCTACACCTTC.

The chain is built from TRBV27 and TRBJ2-7; TRBD2 is a possible D gene (5 bases). Germline loops: CDR1 MNHEY, CDR2 SMNVEV (reference sequence). V was shortened by 8 bases and J by 2 bases, with 19 bases between the two germline ends. The CDR3 runs to 15 residues. The CDR3 is CASRGLMDVAYEQYF. The CDR3, as DNA: TGTGCCAGCCGAGGGCTTATGGACGTAGCCTACGAGCAGTACTTC.

This chain joins TRBV2 and TRBJ2-7, with 10 bases aligning to TRBD2. Per the germline V gene, CDR1 is SNHLY and CDR2 is FYNNEI. V was clipped by 6 bases and J by 4 bases; unmatched bases: 9. CDR3 size: 15 residues. CDR3 nucleotide sequence: TGTGCCAGCAGAGAGGGACTAGCGCCAGTGTACGAGCAGTACTTC. Translation: CASREGLAPVYEQYF.

This clone has just one count. The V call is TRBV24-1, the J call TRBJ1-3; the D is unclear. The germline CDR1 and CDR2 sequences are KGHDR and SFDVKD. V lost 3 bases and J lost 0, with 11 bases in between. The CDR3 is 16 amino acids. The CDR3 region has the DNA TGTGCCACCAGTGATCTAGGCGCGGGCTCTGGAAACACCATATATTTT. This codes for CATSDLGAGSGNTIYF.

The rearrangement links TRBV10-3 to TRBJ2-4; TRBD1 might be the D (6 bases). Per germline, CDR1 ENHRY and CDR2 SYGVKD. The CDR3 totals 18 residues. V lost 3 bases to trimming and J lost 0 bases, with 18 bases between them. CDR3 sequence (DNA): TGTGCCATCAGTGAAACCCTGCAGGGGTACCTAGCCAAAAACATTCAGTACTTC. Amino acids: CAISETLQGYLAKNIQYF.

This rearrangement joins TRBV9 to TRBJ2-5, with 12 bases lining up with TRBD2. This CDR3 has 17 amino acids. V shed 1 base, J shed 2 bases, and the junction held 6 bases outside the gene matches. Germline V lookup: CDR1 SGDLS, CDR2 YYNGEE. The DNA for the CDR3 is TGTGCCAGCAGCGTATCACTCCTAGCGGGAGGGCAAGAGACCCAGTACTTC. It specifies CASSVSLLAGGQETQYF.

This clone was detected once. This chain joins TRBV9 and TRBJ1-4; D perhaps matches TRBD1 (5 bases). CDR3 length: 14 amino acids. V was clipped by 4 bases and J by 6 bases, with 13 bases between them. Per the germline V gene, CDR1 is SGDLS and CDR2 is YYNGEE. CDR3 sequence: CASSPGGTDEKLFF. CDR3 DNA: TGTGCCAGCAGCCCCGGGGGGACTGATGAAAAACTGTTTTTT.

This clone was seen only a few times. This chain uses TRBV7-2 with TRBJ2-7; weak D call: TRBD1 (6 bases). The CDR3 covers 14 residues. Germline loops: CDR1 SGHTA, CDR2 FQGNSA. V was cut by 9 bases and J by 7 bases, with 22 bases left in between. CDR3 nucleotide sequence: TGTGCCAGTAAGCCTGGGACGGCTCAGGGGGAGCAGTACTTC. Translating gives CASKPGTAQGEQYF.

J is TRBJ2-1 and V is TRBV10-3; 7 positions agree with TRBD1. Unmatched junction bases numbered 14, after V lost 7 bases and J lost 8 bases. Germline V gene sequence: CDR1 ENHRY, CDR2 SYGVKD. This CDR3 has 15 amino acids. The CDR3 bases are TGTGCCATCAATAACAGGGGTGGGGGTTCTGATGAGCAGTTCTTC. Protein sequence: CAINNRGGGSDEQFF.